The 29 T cell receptor beta chains listed next were all sequenced from one sample in a study of patients and donors after allogeneic stem cell transplantation. TCRdb re-analysed the RT-PCR reads in MiXCR, keeping a single row per CDR3 protein. The sample lists 160,000 or so distinct CDR3 sequences; nearly 25% were seen once. The source material was blood, either unsorted or a sorted T cell fraction (not recorded which). The receptors shown here come from a human donor who was either an allogeneic HSCT recipient or a stem cell or donor lymphocyte infusion donor (not recorded which). It is not recorded whose cells these are; they may come from a transplant donor.

This clonotype was seen more than once but under ten times. The V gene is TRBV30, the J gene TRBJ1-2, with D unresolved. The V gene lost 1 base and the J gene lost 0 bases, with 15 bases spanning the gap. The CDR3 is 16 residues long. Germline values: CDR1 GTSNPN, CDR2 SVGIG (reference sequence). The CDR3 is CAWSGDRTPPNYGYTF. The DNA of the CDR3 is TGTGCCTGGAGTGGTGACCGGACTCCCCCTAACTATGGCTACACCTTC.

This clonotype was seen a single time. This chain links TRBV29-1 with TRBJ2-7; a possible D gene is TRBD2 (5 bases). The CDR3 runs 13 residues. Trimming cost V 6 bases and J 6 bases, with 18 bases left between them. In germline, CDR1 is SQVTM, CDR2 ANQGSEA. DNA for the CDR3: TGCAGCGTGAGGATTAGCGAACTTGGCGAGCAGTACTTC. It codes for CSVRISELGEQYF.

The chain joins TRBV5-5 to TRBJ2-7, with D tentatively TRBD1 or TRBD2 (6 bases each). There are 14 residues in the CDR3. Looked up from germline, CDR1 is SGHKS and CDR2 is YYEKEE (reference sequence). V was pared by 3 bases and J by 0 bases, with 10 bases between. CDR3 sequence: CASSSGAVSYEQYF. CDR3 DNA sequence: TGTGCCAGCAGCTCGGGGGCAGTCTCCTACGAGCAGTACTTC. Supplemented by reference TRBV5-5 and TRBJ2-7, the full variable domain reads DAGVTQSPTHLIKTRGQQVTLRCSPISGHKSVSWYQQVLGQGPQFIFQYYEKEERGRGNFPDRFSARQFPNYSSELNVNALLLGDSALYLCASSSGAVSYEQYFGPGTRLTVT.

The rearrangement uses TRBV20-1 and TRBJ2-3, with D perhaps matching TRBD1 or TRBD2 (5 bases each). The V gene's germline CDR1 is DFQATT and CDR2 SNEGSKA (reference sequence). The CDR3 extends over 15 amino acids. V lost 0 bases to trimming and J lost 3 bases, with 13 bases between them. CDR3 residues: CSARDFRGQTDTQYF. In nucleotides, the CDR3 is TGCAGTGCTAGAGACTTCCGGGGCCAAACAGATACGCAGTATTTT.

This chain links TRBV14 with TRBJ1-6, with 7 nucleotides matching TRBD1. The CDR3 consists of 17 residues. V lost 4 bases and J lost 3; bases outside the gene matches: 9. Germline V gives CDR1 SGHDN, CDR2 FVKESK. The CDR3 loop is CASSLYLGQVYNSPLHF. The CDR3, as DNA: TGTGCCAGCAGCCTGTACCTAGGACAGGTCTATAATTCACCCCTCCACTTT. The full variable domain, in which reference TRBV14 and TRBJ1-6 provide the parts outside the CDR3, is EAGVTQFPSHSVIEKGQTVTLRCDPISGHDNLYWYRRVMGKEIKFLLHFVKESKQDESGMPNNRFLAERTGGTYSTLKVQPAELEDSGVYFCASSLYLGQVYNSPLHFGNGTRLTVT.

The chain employs TRBV7-8 and TRBJ2-3; D is perhaps TRBD2 (5 bases). Germline V gene data show CDR1 as SGHVS and CDR2 as FQNEAQ. This CDR3 is built from 16 residues. The V end lost 1 base, the J end lost 8 bases, and 19 bases lay between the germline ends. The DNA of the CDR3 is TGTGCCAGCAGCTTAGTTCTGAGGGCAGTGTTGGGTACGCAGTATTTT. Its protein product is CASSLVLRAVLGTQYF.

CDR3 amino acids: CSVAPGEGYYGYTF. The CDR3 region has the DNA TGCAGCGTGGCGCCGGGAGAGGGGTACTATGGCTACACCTTC. The genes are TRBV29-1 and TRBJ1-2; tentative D call: TRBD1 (5 bases). Germline values: CDR1 SQVTM, CDR2 ANQGSEA. CDR3 size: 14 residues. V lost 6 bases, J lost 3 bases, and 17 bases lay in between.

The sample holds many counts of this clonotype. The chain uses TRBV12-3 or TRBV12-4 and TRBJ1-3; D might be TRBD1 (5 bases). The CDR3 runs 17 residues. Trimming pared 5 bases from V and 2 bases from J, leaving 19 bases between. The CDR3 spells CASSREPGRVAGNTIYF. CDR3 sequence (DNA): TGTGCCAGCAGTCGAGAACCCGGCAGGGTAGCTGGAAACACCATATATTTT.

There are a few counts of this clonotype. V is TRBV16 and J is TRBJ1-2; D gene ambiguous. Germline lookup yields CDR1 KGHSY and CDR2 FQNENV. The CDR3 is 13 amino acids. V dropped 3 bases and J dropped 7 bases, with 12 bases sitting between them. CDR3 residues: CASSHLGVSGYTF. CDR3 bases: TGTGCCAGCAGCCACCTCGGGGTCTCTGGCTACACCTTC.

In its sample, this clonotype was seen a few times. CDR3 DNA sequence: TGCAGTGCTAGAGATTTTCGGACAGGGACTAATTCACCCCTCCACTTT. Residues: CSARDFRTGTNSPLHF. This chain uses TRBV20-1 with TRBJ1-6; 8 bases agree with TRBD1. Unmatched junction bases numbered 7, after V lost 0 bases and J lost 6 bases. The germline V gene has CDR1 DFQATT and CDR2 SNEGSKA (reference sequence). The CDR3 consists of 16 residues.

This clonotype has more than one count but fewer than ten. For the CDR3, the DNA is TGTGCCTGGAGTGTATTGGGAGGGAGCACTGAAGCTTTCTTT. It encodes CAWSVLGGSTEAFF. J is TRBJ1-1 and V is TRBV30, with unresolved D. V was clipped by 0 bases and J by 4 bases, with 12 bases between them. The CDR3 has 14 amino acids. Germline V lookup: CDR1 GTSNPN, CDR2 SVGIG (reference sequence).

V gene TRBV6-2 or TRBV6-3 combines with J gene TRBJ2-7; 11 bases map to TRBD2. The V segment lost 9 bases and the J segment 4 bases; nucleotides outside the gene matches: 8. Germline V gene data show CDR1 as MNHEY and CDR2 as SVGEGT. The CDR3 is made up of 14 amino acids. The chain's CDR3 is CASMRLAGFYEQYF. For the CDR3, the DNA is TGTGCCAGTATGAGACTAGCGGGATTTTACGAGCAGTACTTC.

CDR3 DNA sequence: TGCAGTGCTAGAGATGATTCGACTCAGCCCCAGCATTTT. It codes for CSARDDSTQPQHF. This rearrangement joins TRBV20-1 to TRBJ1-5, with D hard to call. CDR3 length equals 13 residues. V was clipped by 0 bases and J by 6 bases, with 9 bases between them. Germline V CDR1 and CDR2: DFQATT, SNEGSKA (reference sequence).

This clonotype was recorded a few times. The chain recombines TRBV15 with TRBJ1-1; D not certain. Trimming shortened V by 3 bases and J by 5 bases, and 16 bases separated the two germline ends. Germline V lookup: CDR1 LNHNV, CDR2 YYDKDF (reference sequence). The CDR3 is 15 amino acids. The CDR3 loop is CATSRAPFVGTEAFF. For the CDR3, the DNA is TGTGCCACCAGCAGGGCCCCGTTCGTAGGTACTGAAGCTTTCTTT. Full variable domain (rest looked up from reference TRBV15 and TRBJ1-1): DAMVIQNPRYQVTQFGKPVTLSCSQTLNHNVMYWYQQKSSQAPKLLFHYYDKDFNNEADTPDNFQSRRPNTSFCFLDIRSPGLGDTAMYLCATSRAPFVGTEAFFGQGTRLTVV.

This clonotype was seen a handful of times. V and J are TRBV29-1 and TRBJ1-2; D is possibly TRBD1 (5 bases). The ends were cut back, 6 bases at V and 8 bases at J, with 16 bases in the middle. This CDR3 spans 12 amino acids. Germline V lookup: CDR1 SQVTM, CDR2 ANQGSEA. This CDR3 is CSVGKWGTGYTF. The CDR3 region has the DNA TGCAGCGTCGGAAAATGGGGGACCGGCTACACCTTC.

The gene calls are TRBV27 and TRBJ2-3, with 7 bases that match TRBD1. Germline V lookup: CDR1 MNHEY, CDR2 SMNVEV (reference sequence). The V gene end was trimmed by 1 base and the J gene end by 2 bases; junction bases not matched to a gene: 15. CDR3 length: 19 residues. The CDR3 region has the DNA TGTGCCAGCAGTTTATATATTAGGGGGCCACAGGGTGCCACAGATACGCAGTATTTT. Translation: CASSLYIRGPQGATDTQYF.

The chain's CDR3 is CASSTGLAPGETQYF. The DNA of the CDR3 is TGCGCCAGCAGCACCGGACTAGCGCCGGGAGAGACCCAGTACTTC. The V gene is TRBV5-1, the J gene TRBJ2-5; 9 nucleotides agree with TRBD2. In germline, CDR1 is SGHRS, CDR2 YFSETQ. CDR3 length: 15 residues. After removal of 4 bases from V and 4 bases from J, the junction contained 8 bases not matched to a gene.

This chain uses TRBV5-1 with TRBJ2-5; D may match TRBD1 or TRBD2 (5 bases each). The CDR3 has 14 amino acids. V was shortened by 3 bases and J by 5 bases, with 14 bases between the two germline ends. Per germline, CDR1 SGHRS and CDR2 YFSETQ. CDR3 nucleotide sequence: TGCGCCAGCAGCTGGGGACGGACCTGGGAGACCCAGTACTTC. Protein sequence: CASSWGRTWETQYF.

This clonotype was seen only once. This chain connects TRBV12-3 or TRBV12-4 to TRBJ2-2, with unresolved D. Trimming removed 3 bases at V and 10 bases at J, with 12 bases between. This CDR3 is built from 13 residues. DNA of the CDR3: TGTGCCAGCAGTTTCCAACTGGGGTCGGAGCTGTTTTTT. It specifies CASSFQLGSELFF.

This clonotype was recorded only once. This chain joins TRBV30 and TRBJ1-2, with D unclear. Germline V gives CDR1 GTSNPN, CDR2 SVGIG (reference sequence). Deletions cut 4 bases from V and 0 bases from J, with 12 bases between. The length of the CDR3 is 14 residues. As DNA, the CDR3 is TGTGCCTGGATCCCCCGCCCTCCTAACTATGGCTACACCTTC. This codes for CAWIPRPPNYGYTF.

This clonotype was seen many times. V is TRBV20-1 and J is TRBJ1-5; D perhaps matches TRBD1 (6 bases). Germline CDR1 and CDR2: DFQATT and SNEGSKA (reference sequence). Trimming took off 0 bases at V and 5 bases at J, with 8 bases between the two ends. The length of the CDR3 is 13 residues. The CDR3 reads CSAREGGYQPQHF. In DNA, the CDR3 is TGCAGTGCTAGAGAGGGGGGCTATCAGCCCCAGCATTTT.

There are a few counts of this clonotype. The chain joins TRBV4-3 to TRBJ1-5; D is unclear. This CDR3 contains 13 residues. Germline V gene sequence: CDR1 LGHNA, CDR2 YSLEER. V gave up 0 bases and J gave up 6 bases, with 6 bases separating them. CDR3 DNA: TGCGCCAGCAGCCAAGATGGCAGTCAGCCCCAGCATTTT. It translates to CASSQDGSQPQHF.

The sample holds many counts of this clonotype. The genes are TRBV5-1 and TRBJ1-1; 7 bases agree with TRBD1. The CDR3 sequence is 15 residues long. Germline CDR1 and CDR2: SGHRS and YFSETQ. Germline trimming cut 0 bases from V and 7 bases from J; bases unmatched to any gene: 9. For the CDR3, the DNA is TGCGCCAGCAGCTTGGTGGCAGGGGGAGACTTTGAAGCTTTCTTT. It specifies CASSLVAGGDFEAFF.

This chain links TRBV6-1 with TRBJ1-1; 8 bases line up with TRBD1. The germline V gene encodes CDR1 MNHNS and CDR2 SASEGT. This CDR3 comprises 14 residues. The V segment lost 4 bases and the J segment 1 base; nucleotides outside the gene matches: 2. CDR3 nucleotide sequence: TGTGCCAGCAGTGTCGACAGGGGGAACACTGAAGCTTTCTTT. Translating gives CASSVDRGNTEAFF.

This clonotype was seen a handful of times. The V gene is TRBV12-3 or TRBV12-4, the J gene TRBJ1-1; no reliable D call. This CDR3 is built from 12 residues. Between the trimmed V and J ends, which lost 5 bases and 3 bases, there was a span of 7 bases. DNA for the CDR3: TGTGCCAGCAGTGTGGGGTACACTGAAGCTTTCTTT. Its protein product is CASSVGYTEAFF.

This clonotype has more than one count but fewer than ten. The chain combines TRBV6-2 or TRBV6-3 with TRBJ2-7; D possibly uses TRBD1 or TRBD2 (5 bases each). The CDR3 length is 13 residues. Germline V CDR1 and CDR2: MNHEY, SVGEGT. With 4 bases removed from V and 2 bases from J, the gap between germline ends came to 9 bases. CDR3 coding DNA: TGTGCCAGCAGTTGGGACGGAGCCTACGAGCAGTACTTC. Protein: CASSWDGAYEQYF.

J is TRBJ1-2 and V is TRBV5-1; 7 nucleotides line up with TRBD1. CDR1 and CDR2 from the germline V gene are SGHRS and YFSETQ. This CDR3 is built from 13 residues. The V segment lost 4 bases and the J segment 4 bases; nucleotides outside the gene matches: 4. Written as DNA, the CDR3 is TGCGCCAGCAGCGAAGGGGGCGGCTATGGCTACACCTTC. This encodes CASSEGGGYGYTF.

The chain combines TRBV12-3 or TRBV12-4 with TRBJ2-7; 7 bases align to TRBD1. V shed 6 bases, J shed 5 bases, and the junction held 7 bases outside the gene matches. The CDR3 sequence is 13 residues long. For the CDR3, the DNA is TGTGCCAGCAGCCTGGGACAGCGAGACGAGCAGTACTTC. It translates to CASSLGQRDEQYF.

The chain recombines TRBV5-6 with TRBJ1-2, with TRBD1 identical over 7 bases. This CDR3 region has 13 residues. The J segment lost 8 bases and the V segment lost 4 bases, leaving 8 bases of the junction unmatched. Germline CDR1 and CDR2: SGHDT and YYEEEE. CDR3 sequence (DNA): TGTGCCAGCAGCGGCGACAGGGTAGGCGGCTACACCTTC. Protein sequence: CASSGDRVGGYTF.